This T cell receptor beta chain was sequenced during a study of cytomegalovirus exposure and HLA in healthy donors. This CDR3 is 16 amino acids long. Trimming at V came to 2 bases and at J to 7 bases, leaving 11 bases not matched to a gene. Looked up from germline, CDR1 is LNHDA and CDR2 is SQIVND (reference sequence). A multiplex PCR was run with 60 Vbeta primers and 13 Jbeta primers. Method: immunoSEQ multiplex PCR; TCRdb's copy keeps in-frame clones and lacks some. Among approximately 88,000 clones, 70% to 90% were seen once, and the ten largest hold around 2%. The sequenced sample was PBMCs. The sequence was collected from a man aged 18 to 30 in good health and CMV-seronegative. The rearrangement joins TRBV19 to TRBJ1-2; the match to TRBD1 covers 9 bases. The CDR3 is CASSIPHLDRGLGYTF. In nucleotides, the CDR3 is TGTGCCAGTAGTATACCCCATTTGGACAGGGGCCTTGGCTACACCTTC.